Below, 32 T cell receptor beta chains from the same sample are listed, as sequenced in a study of cytomegalovirus exposure and HLA in healthy donors. Profiled with immunoSEQ multiplex PCR; TCRdb holds only in-frame clones, not every one. The sample shows 150,000 to 200,000 clones, just under 90% of them seen only once. Sequencing used PBMCs. The receptors stem from a woman younger than 45 in good health and CMV-seronegative.

The V gene is TRBV18, the J gene TRBJ2-1; 16 bases line up with TRBD2. The length of the CDR3 is 16 residues. The V gene's germline CDR1 is KGHSH and CDR2 LQKENI. V shed 1 base and J 7 bases; nucleotides not matched to a gene: 1. CDR3: CASSPLGLAGGNEQFF. DNA of the CDR3: TGTGCCAGCTCACCACTGGGACTAGCGGGGGGGAATGAGCAGTTCTTC.

The chain carries TRBV19 and TRBJ1-6, with 8 bases fitting TRBD1. The V and J ends lost 5 bases and 5 bases, in that order; junction bases with no gene match: 8. Germline V gives CDR1 LNHDA, CDR2 SQIVND (reference sequence). CDR3 length: 16 residues. The CDR3 nucleotides read TGTGCCAGTAGTTGGTCCGGGACAGGAAATAATTCACCCCTCCACTTT. Protein sequence: CASSWSGTGNNSPLHF. The variable domain in full, with the rest retrieved from reference TRBV19 and TRBJ1-6, is DGGITQSPKYLFRKEGQNVTLSCEQNLNHDAMYWYRQDPGQGLRLIYYSQIVNDFQKGDIAEGYSVSREKKESFPLTVTSAQKNPTAFYLCASSWSGTGNNSPLHFGNGTRLTVT.

The chain joins TRBV4-3 to TRBJ1-1; D remains unclear. Trimming cost V 1 base and J 14 bases, with 11 bases left between them. The CDR3 contains 11 residues. Per germline, CDR1 LGHNA and CDR2 YSLEER. CDR3: CASSQGPGRFF. The CDR3 bases are TGCGCCAGCAGCCAAGGACCGGGAAGGTTCTTT.

This clone occurred once. The chain combines TRBV19 with TRBJ2-7; TRBD2 agrees at 7 bases. CDR3 length: 17 amino acids. The germline V gene has CDR1 LNHDA and CDR2 SQIVND (reference sequence). J gave up 2 bases and V 1 base, and 11 bases lay outside the gene matches. The chain's CDR3 is CASSIAPLGGSPYEQYF. For the CDR3, the DNA is TGTGCCAGTAGTATAGCCCCCTTGGGGGGGTCGCCCTACGAGCAGTACTTC.

The chain carries TRBV4-1 and TRBJ2-3; maybe TRBD2 (6 bases). This CDR3 region has 13 residues. V dropped 0 bases and J dropped 9 bases, with 10 bases sitting between them. The germline V gene has CDR1 MGHRA and CDR2 YSYEKL. The CDR3 sequence: CASSQDSAGTQYF. CDR3 coding DNA: TGCGCCAGCAGCCAAGACTCAGCGGGCACGCAGTATTTT.

The chain links TRBV11-2 to TRBJ2-1; a weak D match, TRBD2 (7 bases). CDR3 length equals 15 residues. The V and J ends lost 1 base and 2 bases respectively, with 9 bases between them. Germline V gene lookup returns CDR1 SGHAT and CDR2 FQNNGV. The CDR3 is CASSLVGGPYNEQFF. In nucleotides, the CDR3 is TGTGCCAGCAGCTTAGTGGGGGGGCCCTACAATGAGCAGTTCTTC.

This rearrangement joins TRBV4-1 to TRBJ2-1; possible D gene TRBD1, 6 bases. The CDR3 is made up of 15 amino acids. Between the trimmed V and J ends, which lost 0 bases and 8 bases, there was a span of 14 bases. Germline V lookup: CDR1 MGHRA, CDR2 YSYEKL. This chain's CDR3 is CASSQDWAQGYEQFF. CDR3 DNA: TGCGCCAGCAGCCAAGATTGGGCACAGGGTTATGAGCAGTTCTTC.

The chain couples TRBV5-1 to TRBJ1-1; 9 bases line up with TRBD1. Per the germline V gene, CDR1 is SGHRS and CDR2 is YFSETQ. The CDR3 sequence is 14 residues long. With 4 bases clipped from V and 3 bases from J, the junction kept 4 bases outside the gene matches. The CDR3 protein is CASSRDRDYTEAFF. In nucleotides, the CDR3 is TGCGCCAGCAGCAGGGACAGGGATTACACTGAAGCTTTCTTT.

The rearrangement uses TRBV27 and TRBJ2-3; weak D call: TRBD1 (6 bases). Germline CDR1 is MNHEY and CDR2 is SMNVEV (reference sequence). The CDR3 is made up of 14 amino acids. V was cut by 5 bases and J by 1 base, with 10 bases left in between. The CDR3 region is CASSLRQGTDTQYF. CDR3 coding DNA: TGTGCCAGCAGTCTACGACAGGGCACAGATACGCAGTATTTT.

The V and J genes are TRBV27 and TRBJ1-5; D gene ambiguous. V was trimmed by 5 bases and J by 4 bases, leaving 9 bases between them. This CDR3 contains 13 residues. Germline V CDR1 and CDR2: MNHEY, SMNVEV (reference sequence). The CDR3 coding sequence is TGTGCCAGCAGTCCCCTTCGGAATCAGCCCCAGCATTTT. This sequence encodes CASSPLRNQPQHF.

The chain employs TRBV30 and TRBJ1-1; D uncertain. Germline values: CDR1 GTSNPN, CDR2 SVGIG (reference sequence). The CDR3 has 17 amino acids. V dropped 2 bases and J dropped 0 bases, with 19 bases sitting between them. CDR3 sequence reads: CAWSFYSAGSLNTEAFF. The CDR3 nucleotides are TGTGCCTGGAGTTTTTACTCAGCGGGTTCCCTGAACACTGAAGCTTTCTTT.

The rearrangement links TRBV13 to TRBJ2-1; 7 bases match TRBD2. The CDR3 runs 18 residues. CDR1 is PRHDT, CDR2 FYEKMQ, per germline (reference sequence). V shed 4 bases and J 4 bases; nucleotides not matched to a gene: 16. CDR3 DNA: TGTGCCAGCAGCTCCATTTTAACGGGGGGACGATCTTACAATGAGCAGTTCTTC. Protein: CASSSILTGGRSYNEQFF.

The DNA of the CDR3 is TGTGCCAGCAGTCCCGGACAGGGGGAGTGGTATGGCTACACCTTC. Translated, it gives CASSPGQGEWYGYTF. The rearrangement uses TRBV5-4 and TRBJ1-2; 10 bases fit TRBD1. V lost 5 bases and J lost 5; bases outside the gene matches: 9. Germline loops: CDR1 SGHNT, CDR2 YYREEE (reference sequence). The CDR3 runs to 15 residues. Full variable domain (outside the CDR3, taken from reference TRBV5-4 and TRBJ1-2): ETGVTQSPTHLIKTRGQQVTLRCSSQSGHNTVSWYQQALGQGPQFIFQYYREEENGRGNFPPRFSGLQFPNYSSELNVNALELDDSALYLCASSPGQGEWYGYTFGSGTRLTVV.

The chain joins TRBV5-4 to TRBJ2-2, with D perhaps TRBD2 (6 bases). V dropped 4 bases and J dropped 2 bases, with 21 bases sitting between them. The CDR3 has 18 residues. CDR1 and CDR2 from the germline V gene are SGHNT and YYREEE (reference sequence). This CDR3 reads CASSIPRRGPSNTGELFF. CDR3 DNA: TGTGCCAGCAGCATACCTAGGAGGGGTCCTTCTAACACCGGGGAGCTGTTTTTT.

The rearrangement uses TRBV6-5 and TRBJ2-3; a possible D gene is TRBD2 (7 bases). Germline values: CDR1 MNHEY, CDR2 SVGAGI. CDR3 size: 14 residues. Deletions cut 6 bases from V and 4 bases from J, with 14 bases between. The CDR3 sequence: CASRTPGGPDTQYF. CDR3 DNA sequence: TGTGCCAGCAGGACGCCGGGGGGCCCAGATACGCAGTATTTT.

This chain uses TRBV25-1 with TRBJ2-1, with TRBD2 matching over 8 bases. After removal of 5 bases from V and 12 bases from J, the junction contained 3 bases not matched to a gene. Germline-derived CDR1 and CDR2 are MGHDK and SYGVNS. The CDR3 runs 11 residues. The CDR3, as DNA: TGTGCCAGCAGTCCAGGACTAGCGCAGTTCTTC. It is translated as CASSPGLAQFF.

V usage is TRBV19 and J usage is TRBJ2-7; weak D call: TRBD2 (5 bases). Trimming took off 7 bases at V and 7 bases at J, with 11 bases between the two ends. CDR1 is LNHDA, CDR2 SQIVND, per germline (reference sequence). This CDR3 is built from 11 residues. CDR3 amino acids: CASTSGVEQYF. The CDR3 DNA reads TGTGCCAGTACCTCCGGGGTGGAGCAGTACTTC.

J is TRBJ2-7 and V is TRBV30; no clear D. V lost 0 bases and J lost 7, with 7 bases in between. There are 11 residues in the CDR3. Germline CDR1 GTSNPN, CDR2 SVGIG (reference sequence). The DNA for the CDR3 is TGTGCCTGGAGTGTACTGGAGGAGCAGTACTTC. It translates to CAWSVLEEQYF.

This rearrangement joins TRBV2 to TRBJ2-5; 9 bases are shared with TRBD2. The CDR3 runs 15 residues. The germline gives CDR1 SNHLY, CDR2 FYNNEI. V lost 6 bases, J lost 5 bases, and 10 bases stayed unmatched. CDR3 nucleotides: TGTGCCAGCAGCCTGACTAGCGGTCCCCCTGAGACCCAGTACTTC. Protein: CASSLTSGPPETQYF.

This clone was observed a few times. The J gene is TRBJ2-1, the V gene TRBV5-1; 11 bases match TRBD2. J was trimmed by 10 bases and V by 4 bases; bases with no gene match: 13. The CDR3 has 16 amino acids. CDR1 and CDR2 (germline): SGHRS, YFSETQ. The CDR3 nucleotides read TGCGCCAGCAGCCCCACACTAGCGGGGGCCCGGGGGGAGCAGTTCTTC. Translated: CASSPTLAGARGEQFF.

V is TRBV7-9 and J is TRBJ1-2, with 7 bases identical to TRBD1. Germline-derived CDR1 and CDR2 are SEHNR and FQNEAQ (reference sequence). The CDR3 has 13 residues. Trimming removed 5 bases from V and 7 bases from J; junction bases left unmatched: 7. The CDR3 coding sequence is TGTGCCAGCAGCATAACCACAGGGGCTGGCTACACCTTC. Protein product: CASSITTGAGYTF.

V usage is TRBV5-1 and J usage is TRBJ1-1; 10 nucleotides line up with TRBD1. V trimming: 4 bases; J trimming: 1 base; junction bases outside the gene matches: 7. The CDR3 length is 16 residues. The germline CDR1 and CDR2 sequences are SGHRS and YFSETQ. DNA of the CDR3: TGCGCCAGCAGCAGGGGACAGGGGATCGGGAACACTGAAGCTTTCTTT. The encoded protein is CASSRGQGIGNTEAFF.

J is TRBJ2-1 and V is TRBV30; the match to TRBD1 covers 8 bases. CDR3 length equals 13 residues. Germline assignment: CDR1 GTSNPN and CDR2 SVGIG (reference sequence). CDR3 coding DNA: TGTGCTACAACAGGGGGCTCCTACAATGAGCAGTTCTTC. This gives the protein CATTGGSYNEQFF.

The rearrangement joins TRBV7-2 to TRBJ1-1; 8 positions match TRBD1. CDR3 length: 15 amino acids. CDR1 is SGHTA and CDR2 is FQGNSA in the germline V gene. V lost 5 bases, J lost 5 bases, and 10 bases stayed unmatched. CDR3 residues: CASSITGGTWTEAFF. In DNA, the CDR3 is TGTGCCAGCAGCATTACAGGGGGGACGTGGACTGAAGCTTTCTTT.

This clone was detected once. The V and J genes are TRBV5-4 and TRBJ1-1, with 7 bases fitting TRBD1. With 4 bases clipped from V and 3 bases from J, the junction kept 12 bases outside the gene matches. The CDR3 totals 16 residues. CDR1 is SGHNT and CDR2 is YYREEE in the germline V gene (reference sequence). As DNA, the CDR3 is TGTGCCAGCAGCCCAAGGACAGGATTTGGGGACACTGAAGCTTTCTTT. Amino acids: CASSPRTGFGDTEAFF.

The chain joins TRBV2 to TRBJ1-2; D unclear. Germline CDR1 reads SNHLY; CDR2 reads FYNNEI. The CDR3 loop spans 12 amino acids. V lost 6 bases, J lost 5 bases, and 10 bases lay in between. CDR3 nucleotides: TGTGCCAGCAGCCCTACCCCGTATGGCTACACCTTC. This gives the protein CASSPTPYGYTF.

This chain links TRBV6-5 with TRBJ1-2; no reliable D call. CDR1 is MNHEY and CDR2 is SVGAGI in the germline V gene. V shed 5 bases and J shed 4 bases, with 14 bases lying between them. This CDR3 has 14 residues. The CDR3 protein is CASSLEESGYGYTF. CDR3 nucleotides: TGTGCCAGCAGTCTCGAGGAGTCGGGCTATGGCTACACCTTC.

CDR3 loop: CASSSLAGEVETQYF. The CDR3 coding sequence is TGTGCCAGCAGTAGCCTTGCGGGGGAAGTAGAGACCCAGTACTTC. The J gene is TRBJ2-5, the V gene TRBV25-1; 7 bases align to TRBD2. With V trimmed by 5 bases and J by 4 bases, 10 bases remained unmatched. In germline, CDR1 is MGHDK, CDR2 SYGVNS. The CDR3 has 15 amino acids. The full variable domain, its missing parts supplied by reference TRBV25-1 and TRBJ2-5, is EADIYQTPRYLVIGTGKKITLECSQTMGHDKMYWYQQDPGMELHLIHYSYGVNSTEKGDLSSESTVSRIRTEHFPLTLESARPSHTSQYLCASSSLAGEVETQYFGPGTRLLVL.

The chain employs TRBV27 and TRBJ2-7, with TRBD2 matching 10 bases. Germline V gives CDR1 MNHEY, CDR2 SMNVEV (reference sequence). Trimming took 8 bases from V and 2 from J; bases not matched to a gene: 9. This CDR3 contains 15 residues. Here the CDR3 DNA reads TGTGCCAGCGGGGGGCCTAGCGGGGGAACCTACGAGCAGTACTTC. Its translation: CASGGPSGGTYEQYF.

The rearrangement links TRBV23-1 to TRBJ1-6, with 7 nucleotides matching TRBD1. TRBV23-1 has ORF status, its function being uncertain. J was trimmed by 7 bases and V by 3 bases; bases with no gene match: 6. The CDR3 is made up of 15 amino acids. The CDR3, as DNA: TGCGCCAGCAGTCATCGGGACAGAAGAAATTCACCCCTCCACTTT. This codes for CASSHRDRRNSPLHF.

This chain uses TRBV7-2 with TRBJ2-3; 9 bases line up with TRBD2. The CDR3 sequence is 15 residues long. CDR1 SGHTA and CDR2 FQGNSA come from the germline V gene. J was trimmed by 1 base and V by 3 bases; bases with no gene match: 2. The CDR3 loop reads CASSFGLARTDTQYF. The CDR3 coding sequence is TGTGCCAGCAGCTTTGGACTAGCGCGCACAGATACGCAGTATTTT.

In regard to this clone: Other DNA sequences in the sample encode the same CDR3. The chain combines TRBV7-9 with TRBJ1-2, with 7 bases identical to TRBD1. This CDR3 contains 13 residues. The V gene's germline CDR1 is SEHNR and CDR2 FQNEAQ (reference sequence). J gave up 5 bases and V 5 bases, and 5 bases lay outside the gene matches. The CDR3 nucleotides are TGTGCCAGCAGCCTAGGGACAGTATATGGCTACACCTTC. Translated: CASSLGTVYGYTF.